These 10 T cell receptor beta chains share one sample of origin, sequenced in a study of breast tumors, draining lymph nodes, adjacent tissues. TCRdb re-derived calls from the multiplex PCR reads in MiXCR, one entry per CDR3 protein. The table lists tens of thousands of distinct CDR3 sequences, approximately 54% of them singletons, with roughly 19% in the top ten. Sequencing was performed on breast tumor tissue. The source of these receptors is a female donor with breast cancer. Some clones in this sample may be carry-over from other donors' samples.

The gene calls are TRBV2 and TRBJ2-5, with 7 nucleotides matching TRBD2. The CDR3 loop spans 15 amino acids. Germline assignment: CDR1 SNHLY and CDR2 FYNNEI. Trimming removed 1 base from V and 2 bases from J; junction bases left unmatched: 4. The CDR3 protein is CASSEVLAAQETQYF. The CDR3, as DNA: TGTGCCAGCAGTGAAGTCCTAGCGGCACAAGAGACCCAGTACTTC.

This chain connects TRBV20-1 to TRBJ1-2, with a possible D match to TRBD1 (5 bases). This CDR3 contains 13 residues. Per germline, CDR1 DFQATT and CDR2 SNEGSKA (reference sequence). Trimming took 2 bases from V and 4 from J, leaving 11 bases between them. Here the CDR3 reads CSARLWDGYGYTF. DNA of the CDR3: TGCAGTGCTAGACTGTGGGACGGCTATGGCTACACCTTC.

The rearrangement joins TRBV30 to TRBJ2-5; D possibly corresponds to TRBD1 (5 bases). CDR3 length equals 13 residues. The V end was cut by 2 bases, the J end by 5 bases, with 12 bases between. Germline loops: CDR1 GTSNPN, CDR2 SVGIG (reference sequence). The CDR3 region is CAWSHRSGETQYF. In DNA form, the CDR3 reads TGTGCCTGGAGTCACAGGTCCGGGGAGACCCAGTACTTC. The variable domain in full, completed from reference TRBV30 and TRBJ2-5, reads SQTIHQWPATLVQPVGSPLSLECTVEGTSNPNLYWYRQAAGRGLQLLFYSVGIGQISSEVPQNLSASRPQDRQFILSSKKLLLSDSGFYLCAWSHRSGETQYFGPGTRLLVL.

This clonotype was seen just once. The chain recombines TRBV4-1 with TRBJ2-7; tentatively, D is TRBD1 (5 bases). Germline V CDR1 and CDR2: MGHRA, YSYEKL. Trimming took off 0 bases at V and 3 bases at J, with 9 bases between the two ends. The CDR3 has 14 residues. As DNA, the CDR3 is TGCGCCAGCAGCCAAGACAGGGCCTTCTACGAGCAGTACTTC. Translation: CASSQDRAFYEQYF.

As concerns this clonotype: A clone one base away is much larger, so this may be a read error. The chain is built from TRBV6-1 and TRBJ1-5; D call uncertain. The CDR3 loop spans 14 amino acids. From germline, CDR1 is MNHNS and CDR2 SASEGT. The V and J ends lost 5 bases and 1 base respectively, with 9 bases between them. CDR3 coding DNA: TGTGCCAGCAGTCAAGTCGGCAGCAATCAGCCCCAGCATTTT. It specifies CASSQVGSNQPQHF.

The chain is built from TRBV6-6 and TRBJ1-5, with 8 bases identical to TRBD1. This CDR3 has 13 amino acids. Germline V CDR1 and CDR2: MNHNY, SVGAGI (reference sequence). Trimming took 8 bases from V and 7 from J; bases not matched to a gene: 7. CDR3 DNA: TGTGCCAGCGTGACAGGGGCCGGACAGCCCCAGCATTTT. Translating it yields CASVTGAGQPQHF.

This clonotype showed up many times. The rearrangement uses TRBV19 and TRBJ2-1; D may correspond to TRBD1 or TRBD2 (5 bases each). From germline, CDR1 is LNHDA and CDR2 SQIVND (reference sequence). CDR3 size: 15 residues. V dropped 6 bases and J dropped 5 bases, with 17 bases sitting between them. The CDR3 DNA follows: TGTGCCAGTAGCCGCCGGGACGCAAGTAACAATGAGCAGTTCTTC. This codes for CASSRRDASNNEQFF.

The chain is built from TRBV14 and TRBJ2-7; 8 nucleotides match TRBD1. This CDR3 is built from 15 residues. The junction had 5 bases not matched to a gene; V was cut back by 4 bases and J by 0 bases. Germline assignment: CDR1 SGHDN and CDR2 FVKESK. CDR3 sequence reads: CASSPGQGFSYEQYF. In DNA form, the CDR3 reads TGTGCCAGCAGCCCTGGACAGGGCTTCTCCTACGAGCAGTACTTC.

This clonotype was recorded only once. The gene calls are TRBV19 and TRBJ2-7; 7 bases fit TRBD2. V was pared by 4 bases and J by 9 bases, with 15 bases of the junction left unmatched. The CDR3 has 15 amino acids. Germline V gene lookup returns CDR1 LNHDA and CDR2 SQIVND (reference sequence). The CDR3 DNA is TGTGCCAGTAGTAGGGGGGACTACCCGGGAGTAGTGCAGTACTTC. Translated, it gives CASSRGDYPGVVQYF.

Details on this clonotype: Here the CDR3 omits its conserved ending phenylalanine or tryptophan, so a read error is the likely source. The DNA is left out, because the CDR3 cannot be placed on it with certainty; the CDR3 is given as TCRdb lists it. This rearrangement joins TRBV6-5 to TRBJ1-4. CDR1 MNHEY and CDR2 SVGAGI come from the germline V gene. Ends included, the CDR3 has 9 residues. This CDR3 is CASSKGRLY.